The sequence of this TCR beta chain was determined in a study of blood T cell repertoires in COVID-19. Study-level information: The samples span acute and convalescent COVID-19 from the United States, Italy and Spain. Sources were T cells, B-cell-depleted T cells, or PBMCs; the material itself was cDNA or gDNA.

Germline assignment: CDR1 MNHEY and CDR2 SVGAGI. CDR3 length equals 15 residues. V trimming: 5 bases; J trimming: 3 bases; junction bases outside the gene matches: 8. Per the original methods: Amplification of reference gene primers provided the estimated nucleated cell counts. Sequencing used immunoSEQ multiplex PCR; TCRdb keeps in-frame clones, though not all of them. The DNA gave D and trimming, while V, J and clone size come from that table. The sample has hundreds of thousands of clones; 70% to 90% are singletons. The sequencing input was peripheral blood. The clonotype was recovered from a man between 50 and 59 years old with active or convalescent COVID-19. This chain uses TRBV6-5 with TRBJ2-7; the match to TRBD1 covers 9 bases. The CDR3 loop is CASSTSGTGFYEQYF. DNA of the CDR3: TGTGCCAGCAGTACCTCTGGGACAGGGTTCTACGAGCAGTACTTC.